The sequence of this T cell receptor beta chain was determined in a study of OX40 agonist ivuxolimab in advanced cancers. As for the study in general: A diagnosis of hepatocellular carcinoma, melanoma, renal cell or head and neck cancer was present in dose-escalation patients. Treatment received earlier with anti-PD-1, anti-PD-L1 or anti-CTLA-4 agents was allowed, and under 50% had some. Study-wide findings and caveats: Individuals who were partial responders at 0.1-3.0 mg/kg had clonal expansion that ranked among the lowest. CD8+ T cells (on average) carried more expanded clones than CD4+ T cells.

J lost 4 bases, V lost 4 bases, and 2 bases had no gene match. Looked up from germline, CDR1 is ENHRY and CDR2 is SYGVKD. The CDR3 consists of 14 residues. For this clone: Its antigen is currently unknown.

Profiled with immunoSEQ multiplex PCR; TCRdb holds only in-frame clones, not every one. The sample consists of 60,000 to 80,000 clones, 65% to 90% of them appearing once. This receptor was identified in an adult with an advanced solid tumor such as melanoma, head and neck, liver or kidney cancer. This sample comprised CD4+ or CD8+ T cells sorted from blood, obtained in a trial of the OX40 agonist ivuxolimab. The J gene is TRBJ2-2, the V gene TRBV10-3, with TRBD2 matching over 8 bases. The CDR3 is CAISGTSGTGELFF. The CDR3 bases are TGTGCCATCAGTGGCACTAGCGGCACCGGGGAGCTGTTTTTT.